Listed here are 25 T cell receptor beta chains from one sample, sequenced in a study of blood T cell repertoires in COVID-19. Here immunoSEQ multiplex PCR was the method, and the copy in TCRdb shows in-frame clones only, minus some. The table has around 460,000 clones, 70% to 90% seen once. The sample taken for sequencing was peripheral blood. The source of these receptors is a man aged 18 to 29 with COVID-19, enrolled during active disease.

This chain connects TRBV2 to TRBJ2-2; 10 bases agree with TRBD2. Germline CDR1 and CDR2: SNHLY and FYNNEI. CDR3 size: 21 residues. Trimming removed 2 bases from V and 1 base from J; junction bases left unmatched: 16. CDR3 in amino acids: CASSEPYPGLAQAGNTGELFF. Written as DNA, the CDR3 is TGTGCCAGCAGTGAACCGTACCCGGGACTAGCGCAAGCGGGGAACACCGGGGAGCTGTTTTTT. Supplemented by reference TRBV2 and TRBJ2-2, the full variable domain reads EPEVTQTPSHQVTQMGQEVILRCVPISNHLYFYWYRQILGQKVEFLVSFYNNEISEKSEIFDDQFSVERPDGSNFTLKIRSTKLEDSAMYFCASSEPYPGLAQAGNTGELFFGEGSRLTVL.

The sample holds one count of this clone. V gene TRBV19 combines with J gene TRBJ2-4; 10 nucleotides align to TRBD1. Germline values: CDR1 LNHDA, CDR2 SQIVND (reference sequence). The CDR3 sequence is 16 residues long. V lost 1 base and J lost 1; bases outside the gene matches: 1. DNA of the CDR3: TGTGCCAGTAGTATAGGGGGACAGGGGGCCAAAAACATTCAGTACTTC. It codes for CASSIGGQGAKNIQYF.

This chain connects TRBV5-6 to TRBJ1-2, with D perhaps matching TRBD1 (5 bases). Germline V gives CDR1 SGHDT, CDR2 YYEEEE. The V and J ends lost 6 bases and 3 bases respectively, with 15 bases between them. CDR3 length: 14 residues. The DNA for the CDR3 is TGTGCCAGCACCATAGGTCGCAGGGACTATGGCTACACCTTC. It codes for CASTIGRRDYGYTF.

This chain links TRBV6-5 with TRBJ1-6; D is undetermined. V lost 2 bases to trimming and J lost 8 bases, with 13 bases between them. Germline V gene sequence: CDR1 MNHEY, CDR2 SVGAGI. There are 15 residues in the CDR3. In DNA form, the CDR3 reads TGTGCCAGCAGTTACGAAGGTCCAGGTGATTCACCCCTCCACTTT. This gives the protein CASSYEGPGDSPLHF.

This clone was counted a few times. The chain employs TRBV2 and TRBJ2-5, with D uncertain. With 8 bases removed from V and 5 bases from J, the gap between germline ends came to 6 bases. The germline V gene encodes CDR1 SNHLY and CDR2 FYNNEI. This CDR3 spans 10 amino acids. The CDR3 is CASQRETQYF. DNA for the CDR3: TGTGCCAGCCAGAGGGAGACCCAGTACTTC.

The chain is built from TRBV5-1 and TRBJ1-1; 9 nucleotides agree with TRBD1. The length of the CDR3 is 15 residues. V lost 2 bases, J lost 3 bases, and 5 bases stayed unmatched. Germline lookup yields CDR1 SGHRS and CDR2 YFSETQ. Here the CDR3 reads CASSLIQGAYTEAFF. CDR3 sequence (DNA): TGCGCCAGCAGCTTAATACAGGGGGCGTACACTGAAGCTTTCTTT.

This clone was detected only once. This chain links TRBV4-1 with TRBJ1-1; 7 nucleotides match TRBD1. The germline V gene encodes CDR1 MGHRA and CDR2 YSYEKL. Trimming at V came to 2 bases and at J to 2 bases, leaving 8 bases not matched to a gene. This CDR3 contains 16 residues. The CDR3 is CASSQWPGQPNTEAFF. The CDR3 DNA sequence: TGCGCCAGCAGCCAATGGCCGGGACAGCCTAACACTGAAGCTTTCTTT.

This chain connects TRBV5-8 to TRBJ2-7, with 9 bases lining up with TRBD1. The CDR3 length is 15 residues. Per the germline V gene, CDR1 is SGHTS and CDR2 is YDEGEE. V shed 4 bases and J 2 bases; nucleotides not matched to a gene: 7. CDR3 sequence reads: CASSGAGTGTYEQYF. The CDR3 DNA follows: TGTGCCAGCAGCGGGGCCGGGACAGGGACCTACGAGCAGTACTTC.

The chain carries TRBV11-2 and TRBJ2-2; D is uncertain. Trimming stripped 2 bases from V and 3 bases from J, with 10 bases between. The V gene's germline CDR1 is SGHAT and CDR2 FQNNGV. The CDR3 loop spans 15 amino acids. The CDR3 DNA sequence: TGTGCCAGCAGCTTACTACTGGGCGACACCGGGGAGCTGTTTTTT. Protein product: CASSLLLGDTGELFF.

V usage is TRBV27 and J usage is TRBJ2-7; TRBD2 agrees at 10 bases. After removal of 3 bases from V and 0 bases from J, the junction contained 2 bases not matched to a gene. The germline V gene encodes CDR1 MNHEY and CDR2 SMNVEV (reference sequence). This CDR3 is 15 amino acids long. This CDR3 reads CASSFASGSSYEQYF. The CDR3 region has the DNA TGTGCCAGCAGTTTTGCTAGCGGGAGCTCCTACGAGCAGTACTTC.

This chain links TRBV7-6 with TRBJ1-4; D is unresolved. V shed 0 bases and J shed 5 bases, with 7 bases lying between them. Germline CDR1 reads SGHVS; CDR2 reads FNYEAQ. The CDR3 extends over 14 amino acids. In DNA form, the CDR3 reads TGTGCCAGCAGCTTAGCTTCCGGGAATGAAAAACTGTTTTTT. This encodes CASSLASGNEKLFF.

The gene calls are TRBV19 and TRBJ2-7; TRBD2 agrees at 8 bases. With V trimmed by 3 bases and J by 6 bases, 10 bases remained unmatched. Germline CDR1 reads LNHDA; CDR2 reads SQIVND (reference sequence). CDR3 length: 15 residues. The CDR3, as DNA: TGTGCCAGTAGTATCTCTCCGGGAGGGGGGCTCGAGCAGTACTTC. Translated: CASSISPGGGLEQYF. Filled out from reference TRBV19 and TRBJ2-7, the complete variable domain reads DGGITQSPKYLFRKEGQNVTLSCEQNLNHDAMYWYRQDPGQGLRLIYYSQIVNDFQKGDIAEGYSVSREKKESFPLTVTSAQKNPTAFYLCASSISPGGGLEQYFGPGTRLTVT.

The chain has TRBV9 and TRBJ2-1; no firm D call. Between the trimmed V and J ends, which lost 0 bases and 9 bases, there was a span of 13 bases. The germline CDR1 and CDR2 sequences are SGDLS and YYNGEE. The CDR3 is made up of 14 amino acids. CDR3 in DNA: TGTGCCAGCAGCGTAGGGCTAGTTTATAGTGAGCAGTTCTTC. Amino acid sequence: CASSVGLVYSEQFF.

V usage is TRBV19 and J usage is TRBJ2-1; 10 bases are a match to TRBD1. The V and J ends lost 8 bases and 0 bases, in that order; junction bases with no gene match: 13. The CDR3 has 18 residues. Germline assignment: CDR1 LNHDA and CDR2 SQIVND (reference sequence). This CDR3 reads CASSGTGVKDTSYNEQFF. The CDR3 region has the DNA TGTGCCAGTTCCGGGACAGGGGTCAAGGACACCTCCTACAATGAGCAGTTCTTC.

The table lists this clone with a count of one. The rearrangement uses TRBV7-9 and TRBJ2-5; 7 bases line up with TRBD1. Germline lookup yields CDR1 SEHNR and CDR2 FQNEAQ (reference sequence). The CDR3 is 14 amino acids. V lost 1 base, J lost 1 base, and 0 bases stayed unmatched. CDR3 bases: TGTGCCAGCAGCTTAGGGACAGGCCAAGAGACCCAGTACTTC. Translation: CASSLGTGQETQYF.

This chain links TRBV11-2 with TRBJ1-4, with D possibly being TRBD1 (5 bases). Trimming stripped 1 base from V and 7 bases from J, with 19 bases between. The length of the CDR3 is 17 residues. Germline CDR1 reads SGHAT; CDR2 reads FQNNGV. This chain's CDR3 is CASSLVGGSIFGEKLFF. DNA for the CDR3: TGTGCCAGCAGCTTAGTGGGGGGATCTATCTTCGGTGAAAAACTGTTTTTT.

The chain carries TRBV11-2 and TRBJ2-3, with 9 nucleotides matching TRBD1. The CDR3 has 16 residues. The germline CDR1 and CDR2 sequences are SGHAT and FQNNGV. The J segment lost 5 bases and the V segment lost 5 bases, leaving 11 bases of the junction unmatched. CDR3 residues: CASSRGQGWDLDTQYF. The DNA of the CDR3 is TGTGCCAGCAGCCGGGGACAGGGCTGGGACTTAGATACGCAGTATTTT. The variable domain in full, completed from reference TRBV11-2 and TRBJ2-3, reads EAGVAQSPRYKIIEKRQSVAFWCNPISGHATLYWYQQILGQGPKLLIQFQNNGVVDDSQLPKDRFSAERLKGVDSTLKIQPAKLEDSAVYLCASSRGQGWDLDTQYFGPGTRLTVL.

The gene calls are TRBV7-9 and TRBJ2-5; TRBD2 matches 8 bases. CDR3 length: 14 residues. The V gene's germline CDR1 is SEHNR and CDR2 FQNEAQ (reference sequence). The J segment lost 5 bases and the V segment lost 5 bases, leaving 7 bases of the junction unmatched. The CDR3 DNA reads TGTGCCAGCAGCAACCGAGCGGGAGTGGAGACCCAGTACTTC. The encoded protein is CASSNRAGVETQYF.

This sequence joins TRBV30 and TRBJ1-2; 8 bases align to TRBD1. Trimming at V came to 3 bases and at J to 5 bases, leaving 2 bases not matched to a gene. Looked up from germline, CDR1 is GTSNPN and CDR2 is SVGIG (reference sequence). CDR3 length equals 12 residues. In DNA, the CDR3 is TGTGCCTGGAGACGGACAGGGTATGGCTACACCTTC. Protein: CAWRRTGYGYTF.

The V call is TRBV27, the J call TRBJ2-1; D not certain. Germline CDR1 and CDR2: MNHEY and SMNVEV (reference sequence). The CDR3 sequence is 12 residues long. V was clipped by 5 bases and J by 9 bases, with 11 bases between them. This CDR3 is CASSGQAGEQFF. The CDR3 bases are TGTGCCAGCAGTGGGCAGGCTGGTGAGCAGTTCTTC.

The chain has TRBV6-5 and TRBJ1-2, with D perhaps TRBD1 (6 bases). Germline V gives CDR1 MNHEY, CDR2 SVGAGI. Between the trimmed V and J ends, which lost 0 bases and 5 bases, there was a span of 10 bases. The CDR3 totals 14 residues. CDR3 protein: CASSYSSGHYGYTF. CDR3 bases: TGTGCCAGCAGTTACTCGTCGGGACATTATGGCTACACCTTC.

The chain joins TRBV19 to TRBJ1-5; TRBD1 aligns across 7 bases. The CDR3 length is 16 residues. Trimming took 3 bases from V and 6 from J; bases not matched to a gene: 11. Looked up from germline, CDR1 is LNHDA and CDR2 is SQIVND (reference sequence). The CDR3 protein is CASSIPRTTGAQPQHF. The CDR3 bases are TGTGCCAGTAGTATTCCGCGAACCACAGGGGCTCAGCCCCAGCATTTT.

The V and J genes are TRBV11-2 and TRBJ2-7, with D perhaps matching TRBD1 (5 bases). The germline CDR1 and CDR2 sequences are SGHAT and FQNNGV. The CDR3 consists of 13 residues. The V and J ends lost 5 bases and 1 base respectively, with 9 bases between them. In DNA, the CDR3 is TGTGCCAGCAGCCCGACAGATTCCTACGAGCAGTACTTC. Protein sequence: CASSPTDSYEQYF. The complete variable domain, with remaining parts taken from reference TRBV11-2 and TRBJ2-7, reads EAGVAQSPRYKIIEKRQSVAFWCNPISGHATLYWYQQILGQGPKLLIQFQNNGVVDDSQLPKDRFSAERLKGVDSTLKIQPAKLEDSAVYLCASSPTDSYEQYFGPGTRLTVT.

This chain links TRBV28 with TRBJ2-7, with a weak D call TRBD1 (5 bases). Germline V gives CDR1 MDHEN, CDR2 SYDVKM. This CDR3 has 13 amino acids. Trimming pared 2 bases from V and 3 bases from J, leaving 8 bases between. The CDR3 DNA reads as TGTGCCAGCAGTTTACTGGACAACTACGAGCAGTACTTC. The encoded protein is CASSLLDNYEQYF. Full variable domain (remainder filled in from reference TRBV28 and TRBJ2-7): DVKVTQSSRYLVKRTGEKVFLECVQDMDHENMFWYRQDPGLGLRLIYFSYDVKMKEKGDIPEGYSVSREKKERFSLILESASTNQTSMYLCASSLLDNYEQYFGPGTRLTVT.

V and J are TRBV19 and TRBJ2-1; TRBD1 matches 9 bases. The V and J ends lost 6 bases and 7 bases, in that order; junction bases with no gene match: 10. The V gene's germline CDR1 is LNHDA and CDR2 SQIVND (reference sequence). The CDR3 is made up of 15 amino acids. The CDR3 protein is CASSTGQGVSNEQFF. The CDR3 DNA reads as TGTGCCAGTAGCACGGGACAGGGAGTAAGTAATGAGCAGTTCTTC.